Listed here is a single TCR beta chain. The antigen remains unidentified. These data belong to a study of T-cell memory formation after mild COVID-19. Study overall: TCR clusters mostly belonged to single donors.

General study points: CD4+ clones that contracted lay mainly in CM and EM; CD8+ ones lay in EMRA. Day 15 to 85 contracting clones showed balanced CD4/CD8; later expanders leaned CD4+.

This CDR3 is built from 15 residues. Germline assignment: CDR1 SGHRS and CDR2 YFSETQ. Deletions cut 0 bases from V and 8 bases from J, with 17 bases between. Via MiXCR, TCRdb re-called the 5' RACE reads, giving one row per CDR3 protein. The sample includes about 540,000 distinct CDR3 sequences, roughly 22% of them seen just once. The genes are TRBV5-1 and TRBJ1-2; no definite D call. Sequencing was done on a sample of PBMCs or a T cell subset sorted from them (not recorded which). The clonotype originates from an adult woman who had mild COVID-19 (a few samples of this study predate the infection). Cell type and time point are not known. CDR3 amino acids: CASSLEAGRSSGYTF. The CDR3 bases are TGCGCCAGCAGCTTGGAGGCGGGGAGGTCGAGCGGCTACACCTTC.